This T cell receptor (beta chain) was profiled in a study of T cell responses to AZD1222 COVID-19 vaccine. As to this clone: Its antigen is unidentified.

General study results and limits: Spike-specific TCR breadth and depth rose after two AZD1222 doses.

This CDR3 comprises 12 residues. The germline V gene encodes CDR1 SGHKS and CDR2 YYEKEE (reference sequence). V lost 5 bases and J lost 6, with 11 bases in between. Analysis merged second doses at about 4 or about 12 weeks. Only in-frame clones appear in the TCRdb table, and some are missing; sequencing was by immunoSEQ multiplex PCR. The repertoire has about 100,000 clones, nearly 90% of them found once; the top ten carry about 2.5%. Sequences were derived from peripheral blood, sampled 28 days after the second AZD1222 dose. The receptor's source is an adult who received the AZD1222 COVID-19 vaccine. The rearrangement uses TRBV5-5 and TRBJ1-2, with unresolved D. The CDR3 DNA is TGTGCCAGCAGTTACGACACGGATGGCTACACCTTC. Protein product: CASSYDTDGYTF.